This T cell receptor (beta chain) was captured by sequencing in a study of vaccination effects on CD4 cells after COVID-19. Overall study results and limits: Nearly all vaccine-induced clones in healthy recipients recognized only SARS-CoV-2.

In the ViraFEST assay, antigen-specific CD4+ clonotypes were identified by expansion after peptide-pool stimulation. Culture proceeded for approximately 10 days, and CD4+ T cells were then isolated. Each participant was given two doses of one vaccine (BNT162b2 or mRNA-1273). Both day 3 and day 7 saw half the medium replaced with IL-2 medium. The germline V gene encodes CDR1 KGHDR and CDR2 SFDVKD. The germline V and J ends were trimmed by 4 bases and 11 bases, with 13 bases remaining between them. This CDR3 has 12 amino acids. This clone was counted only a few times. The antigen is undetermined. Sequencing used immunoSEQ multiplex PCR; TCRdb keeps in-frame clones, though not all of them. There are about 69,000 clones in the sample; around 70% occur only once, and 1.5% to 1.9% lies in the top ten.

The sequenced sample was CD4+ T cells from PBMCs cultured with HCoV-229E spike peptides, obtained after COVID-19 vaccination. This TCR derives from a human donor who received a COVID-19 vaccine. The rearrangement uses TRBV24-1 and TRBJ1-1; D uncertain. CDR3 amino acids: CATSDPLGAAFF. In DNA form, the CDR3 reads TGTGCCACCAGTGACCCCTTAGGTGCGGCTTTCTTT.